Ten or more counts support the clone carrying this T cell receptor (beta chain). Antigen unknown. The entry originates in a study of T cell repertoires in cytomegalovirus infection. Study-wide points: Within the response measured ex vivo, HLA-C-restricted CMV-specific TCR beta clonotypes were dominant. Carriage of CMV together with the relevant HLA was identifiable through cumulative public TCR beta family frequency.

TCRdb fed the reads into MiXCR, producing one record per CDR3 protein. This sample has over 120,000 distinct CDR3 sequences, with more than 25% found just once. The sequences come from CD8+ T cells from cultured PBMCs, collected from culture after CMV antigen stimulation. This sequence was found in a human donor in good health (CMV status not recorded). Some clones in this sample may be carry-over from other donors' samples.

The CDR3 loop is CASSLSGQGSEKLFF. CDR3 sequence (DNA): TGTGCCAGCAGCCTATCGGGACAGGGGAGTGAAAAACTGTTTTTT. V and J are TRBV7-9 and TRBJ1-4, with 10 bases identical to TRBD1. The J segment lost 7 bases and the V segment lost 5 bases, leaving 7 bases of the junction unmatched. Germline V lookup: CDR1 SEHNR, CDR2 FQNEAQ (reference sequence). This CDR3 is 15 amino acids long.